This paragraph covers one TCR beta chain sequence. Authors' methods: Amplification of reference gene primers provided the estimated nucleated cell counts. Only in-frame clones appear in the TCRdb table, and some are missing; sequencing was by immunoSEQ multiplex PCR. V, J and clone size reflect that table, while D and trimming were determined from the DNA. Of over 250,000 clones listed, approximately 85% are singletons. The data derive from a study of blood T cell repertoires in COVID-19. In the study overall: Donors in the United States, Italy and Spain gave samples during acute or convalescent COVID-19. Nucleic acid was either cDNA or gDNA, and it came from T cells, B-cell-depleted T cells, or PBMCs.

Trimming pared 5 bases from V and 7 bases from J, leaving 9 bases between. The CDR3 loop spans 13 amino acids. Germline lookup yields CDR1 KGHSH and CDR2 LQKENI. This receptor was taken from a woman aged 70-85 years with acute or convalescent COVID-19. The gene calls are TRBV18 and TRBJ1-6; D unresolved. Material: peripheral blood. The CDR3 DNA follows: TGTGCCAGCTCAAGGTCGGAGAATTCACCCCTCCACTTT. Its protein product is CASSRSENSPLHF.